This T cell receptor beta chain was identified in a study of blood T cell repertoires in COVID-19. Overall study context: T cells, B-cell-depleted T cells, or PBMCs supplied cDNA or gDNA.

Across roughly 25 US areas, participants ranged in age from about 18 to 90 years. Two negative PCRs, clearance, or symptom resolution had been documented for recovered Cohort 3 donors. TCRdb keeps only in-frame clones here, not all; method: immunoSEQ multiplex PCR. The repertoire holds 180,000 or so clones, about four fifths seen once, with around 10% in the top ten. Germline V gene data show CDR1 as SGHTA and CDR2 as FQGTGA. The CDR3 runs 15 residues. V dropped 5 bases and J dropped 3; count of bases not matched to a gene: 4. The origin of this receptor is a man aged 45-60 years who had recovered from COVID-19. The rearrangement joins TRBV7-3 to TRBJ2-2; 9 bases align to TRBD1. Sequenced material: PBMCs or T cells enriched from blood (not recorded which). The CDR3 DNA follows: TGTGCCAGCAGCCCAACAGGGGGCCACACCGGGGAGCTGTTTTTT. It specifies CASSPTGGHTGELFF.